The 14 T cell receptor beta chains listed next were all sequenced from one sample in a study of blood T cell repertoires in COVID-19. Only in-frame clones appear in the TCRdb table, and some are missing; sequencing was by immunoSEQ multiplex PCR. The table includes 300,000 to 400,000 clones, approximately 87% detected once. The specimen was peripheral blood. All receptors come from a woman aged 45-59 years with active or convalescent COVID-19.

The chain combines TRBV25-1 with TRBJ2-5; 9 nucleotides match TRBD2. The ends lost 1 base at V and 4 bases at J; junction bases unmatched: 7. Germline V gives CDR1 MGHDK, CDR2 SYGVNS. The CDR3 totals 16 residues. Here the CDR3 DNA reads TGTGCCAGCAGTGAATCTGGCGGGGGGGCAAGAGAGACCCAGTACTTC. Its protein is CASSESGGGARETQYF.

In this sample, this clone turned up once. This chain uses TRBV6-5 with TRBJ1-2, with 8 bases identical to TRBD1. CDR3 length: 12 amino acids. Germline-derived CDR1 and CDR2 are MNHEY and SVGAGI. Trimming removed 8 bases from V and 7 bases from J; junction bases left unmatched: 6. The CDR3 loop reads CASRTGSAGYTF. The CDR3 nucleotides are TGTGCCAGCCGGACAGGGTCGGCTGGCTACACCTTC.

The chain uses TRBV27 and TRBJ1-1; 8 nucleotides match TRBD1. Germline V lookup: CDR1 MNHEY, CDR2 SMNVEV (reference sequence). V was clipped by 7 bases and J by 8 bases; unmatched bases: 9. This CDR3 has 13 amino acids. The CDR3 nucleotides are TGTGCCAGCACCCTCAACAGGGGGGGCGAAGCTTTCTTT. As protein: CASTLNRGGEAFF.

A few counts support this clone. This chain joins TRBV5-6 and TRBJ1-2, with D hard to call. CDR3 length equals 16 residues. V lost 1 base to trimming and J lost 6 bases, with 19 bases between them. Germline CDR1 reads SGHDT; CDR2 reads YYEEEE. CDR3 DNA: TGTGCCAGCAGCTTGACGAGGCGGCTAAAATCGGATGGCTACACCTTC. Translated: CASSLTRRLKSDGYTF.

This clone was detected only once. V is TRBV19 and J is TRBJ1-1; tentative D call: TRBD1 (6 bases). V was clipped by 5 bases and J by 0 bases, with 16 bases between them. CDR3 length equals 16 residues. CDR1 and CDR2 (germline): LNHDA, SQIVND (reference sequence). CDR3: CASSLGTSPLNTEAFF. The CDR3 DNA reads as TGTGCCAGTAGTCTTGGGACATCACCCCTGAACACTGAAGCTTTCTTT.

The J gene is TRBJ1-5, the V gene TRBV2; 9 bases are a match to TRBD1. The CDR3 runs 15 residues. The germline V gene encodes CDR1 SNHLY and CDR2 FYNNEI. Trimming cost V 6 bases and J 4 bases; bases outside gene matches: 7. Here the CDR3 reads CASRRTGATNQPQHF. Here the CDR3 DNA reads TGTGCCAGCAGACGGACAGGGGCAACTAATCAGCCCCAGCATTTT. Complete variable domain (other parts from reference TRBV2 and TRBJ1-5): EPEVTQTPSHQVTQMGQEVILRCVPISNHLYFYWYRQILGQKVEFLVSFYNNEISEKSEIFDDQFSVERPDGSNFTLKIRSTKLEDSAMYFCASRRTGATNQPQHFGDGTRLSIL.

This chain links TRBV9 with TRBJ2-1; TRBD2 aligns across 10 bases. Germline loops: CDR1 SGDLS, CDR2 YYNGEE. The CDR3 covers 16 residues. The trim removed 0 bases at V and 5 bases at J, leaving 5 bases unmatched. For the CDR3, the DNA is TGTGCCAGCAGCGTAGGACCCAGCGGGGGGGACAATGAGCAGTTCTTC. Translation gives CASSVGPSGGDNEQFF.

The V and J genes are TRBV5-5 and TRBJ2-7, with D tentatively TRBD2 (6 bases). Trimming took off 3 bases at V and 2 bases at J, with 9 bases between the two ends. Germline V lookup: CDR1 SGHKS, CDR2 YYEKEE (reference sequence). The CDR3 length is 13 residues. The CDR3 sequence: CASSWGVAYEQYF. In DNA, the CDR3 is TGTGCCAGCAGCTGGGGGGTCGCCTACGAGCAGTACTTC.

This chain links TRBV6-5 with TRBJ1-2; D gene unclear. The CDR3 covers 14 residues. With 0 bases removed from V and 5 bases from J, the gap between germline ends came to 10 bases. The germline V gene encodes CDR1 MNHEY and CDR2 SVGAGI. The CDR3 loop is CASSYSGGVYGYTF. CDR3 bases: TGTGCCAGCAGTTACTCTGGCGGTGTGTATGGCTACACCTTC.

CDR3 protein: CASSPHPGQGSYGYTF. The CDR3 coding sequence is TGTGCCAGCAGTCCACATCCGGGACAGGGATCCTATGGCTACACCTTC. This chain links TRBV28 with TRBJ1-2, with 9 bases aligning to TRBD1. CDR3 length: 16 amino acids. Looked up from germline, CDR1 is MDHEN and CDR2 is SYDVKM. V lost 5 bases and J lost 4; bases outside the gene matches: 11.

The V call is TRBV6-2 or TRBV6-3, the J call TRBJ2-7, with 11 nucleotides matching TRBD2. The V segment lost 6 bases and the J segment 7 bases; nucleotides outside the gene matches: 11. The CDR3 consists of 15 residues. CDR1 and CDR2 (germline): MNHEY, SVGEGT. CDR3 loop: CASSLLLAGAIEQYF. The CDR3 DNA follows: TGTGCCAGCAGCCTTCTACTAGCGGGAGCGATTGAGCAGTACTTC.

The chain couples TRBV10-3 to TRBJ1-1; D not certain. V lost 4 bases and J 1 base, leaving 19 bases between the germline ends. The CDR3 is made up of 17 amino acids. Germline assignment: CDR1 ENHRY and CDR2 SYGVKD. Written as DNA, the CDR3 is TGTGCCATCAGTGCCCTGGACTGGAAGGTGAAGAACACTGAAGCTTTCTTT. Its translation: CAISALDWKVKNTEAFF.

V is TRBV7-2 and J is TRBJ1-3; D might be TRBD1 (6 bases). Trimming left V 7 bases short and J 0 bases short, with 16 bases between. Per germline, CDR1 SGHTA and CDR2 FQGNSA. The CDR3 runs 16 residues. DNA of the CDR3: TGTGCCAGCACCACAGGGTCCCTTATCTCTGGAAACACCATATATTTT. Translated, it gives CASTTGSLISGNTIYF.

The genes are TRBV6-6 and TRBJ1-1; D is unclear. From germline, CDR1 is MNHNY and CDR2 SVGAGI (reference sequence). CDR3 length: 13 amino acids. V gave up 6 bases and J gave up 6 bases, with 14 bases separating them. As DNA, the CDR3 is TGTGCCAGCAGCACAAGTCTCCCCGCTGAAGCTTTCTTT. It codes for CASSTSLPAEAFF.